Following are 13 T cell receptor beta chains from one sample sequenced in a study of cytomegalovirus exposure and HLA in healthy donors. Vbeta (60) and Jbeta (13) primers were used in the PCR. Sequencing used immunoSEQ multiplex PCR; TCRdb keeps in-frame clones, though not all of them. The sample consists of a few hundred thousand clones, 70% to 90% of them appearing once. Sequenced: PBMCs. The receptors here all came from a woman aged 55-69 years in good health and CMV-seropositive.

This chain joins TRBV5-1 and TRBJ2-1; 14 bases are a match to TRBD2. J gave up 5 bases and V 4 bases, and 2 bases lay outside the gene matches. The germline gives CDR1 SGHRS, CDR2 YFSETQ. The CDR3 length is 15 residues. CDR3 coding DNA: TGCGCCAGCAGCCCGACTAGCGGGAGGGACAATGAGCAGTTCTTC. Amino acids: CASSPTSGRDNEQFF.

The chain combines TRBV9 with TRBJ2-5; 7 bases match TRBD2. The tail of the sequence fits TRBJ2-7 better, so the J call may be wrong. CDR1 and CDR2 from the germline V gene are SGDLS and YYNGEE. The CDR3 consists of 14 residues. Written as DNA, the CDR3 is TGTGCCAGCAGCGTAGACGGGAGGTCCTACGAGCAGTACTTC. It encodes CASSVDGRSYEQYF.

CDR3 sequence (DNA): TGTGCCAGCACCTTGACTAGCGGGAGATCAGCTGGGGCCAACGTCCTGACTTTC. This codes for CASTLTSGRSAGANVLTF. V usage is TRBV28 and J usage is TRBJ2-6, with TRBD2 identical over 12 bases. The CDR3 loop spans 18 amino acids. Germline assignment: CDR1 MDHEN and CDR2 SYDVKM. Germline trimming cut 7 bases from V and 2 bases from J; bases unmatched to any gene: 9.

The chain links TRBV6-5 to TRBJ2-1; D may be TRBD2 (6 bases). V was shortened by 5 bases and J by 7 bases, with 9 bases between the two germline ends. CDR1 is MNHEY and CDR2 is SVGAGI in the germline V gene. The CDR3 sequence is 12 residues long. The DNA for the CDR3 is TGTGCCAGCAGTCGGCGGGGAAATGAGCAGTTCTTC. It is translated as CASSRRGNEQFF.

The chain couples TRBV5-1 to TRBJ2-5; 7 bases align to TRBD1. J lost 1 base, V lost 4 bases, and 4 bases had no gene match. CDR1 and CDR2 (germline): SGHRS, YFSETQ. The CDR3 runs 14 residues. The CDR3 region is CASSVGTAQETQYF. The CDR3 nucleotides are TGCGCCAGCAGCGTCGGGACAGCCCAAGAGACCCAGTACTTC.

The chain carries TRBV5-1 and TRBJ2-7, with D maybe TRBD1 (5 bases). Trimming removed 4 bases from V and 3 bases from J, with 14 bases in between. The CDR3 loop spans 14 amino acids. CDR1 SGHRS and CDR2 YFSETQ come from the germline V gene. The CDR3 spells CASSGKGAGYEQYF. The DNA of the CDR3 is TGCGCCAGCAGCGGAAAAGGGGCAGGCTACGAGCAGTACTTC.

This clone was counted between two and nine times. This sequence joins TRBV10-3 and TRBJ1-2; the match to TRBD1 covers 11 bases. Per the germline V gene, CDR1 is ENHRY and CDR2 is SYGVKD. The CDR3 is 16 amino acids. The trim removed 6 bases at V and 8 bases at J, leaving 14 bases unmatched. In DNA, the CDR3 is TGTGCCATCAGGATAACCCCGGACAGGGGGCAAGAGGGCTACACCTTC. Encoded protein: CAIRITPDRGQEGYTF.

As DNA, the CDR3 is TGTGCCAGCCGCGGTCTCAGTCTTCACTTTTACAATGAGCAGTTCTTC. Translation: CASRGLSLHFYNEQFF. This chain uses TRBV28 with TRBJ2-1; no clear D. Per germline, CDR1 MDHEN and CDR2 SYDVKM. This CDR3 has 16 amino acids. V lost 8 bases, J lost 4 bases, and 21 bases lay in between.

In this sample, this clone turned up once. V is TRBV6-1 and J is TRBJ2-7, with TRBD1 identical over 10 bases. Germline assignment: CDR1 MNHNS and CDR2 SASEGT. V was pared by 6 bases and J by 3 bases, with 2 bases of the junction left unmatched. The CDR3 is made up of 13 amino acids. CDR3 DNA: TGTGCCAGCAGGAGGACAGGGGGCTACGAGCAGTACTTC. Its protein product is CASRRTGGYEQYF.

This chain connects TRBV7-6 to TRBJ2-6, with D possibly being TRBD1 (6 bases). The V gene lost 4 bases and the J gene lost 3 bases, with 19 bases spanning the gap. This CDR3 region has 18 residues. Looked up from germline, CDR1 is SGHVS and CDR2 is FNYEAQ. The CDR3, as DNA: TGTGCCAGCAGCTCTTTGGGACACCGGAGGAGTGGGGCCAACGTCCTGACTTTC. Protein sequence: CASSSLGHRRSGANVLTF.

V gene TRBV4-1 combines with J gene TRBJ1-2; 7 bases fit TRBD1. J was trimmed by 8 bases and V by 0 bases; bases with no gene match: 12. This CDR3 has 16 residues. Germline CDR1 reads MGHRA; CDR2 reads YSYEKL. The CDR3 DNA reads as TGCGCCAGCAGCCAAGATAGGGGCCAGGGGGGTAGGGGCTACACCTTC. Its translation: CASSQDRGQGGRGYTF.

The chain couples TRBV9 to TRBJ2-7; 7 bases align to TRBD2. Germline assignment: CDR1 SGDLS and CDR2 YYNGEE. V lost 2 bases, J lost 1 base, and 6 bases stayed unmatched. The CDR3 loop spans 15 amino acids. CDR3: CASSVSGHYSYEQYF. The CDR3 region has the DNA TGTGCCAGCAGCGTTAGCGGGCATTATTCCTACGAGCAGTACTTC.

This clone was observed a few times. CDR3 nucleotides: TGCGCCAGCAGCCAAAGGATCACGACTAGCAGAGTCCCAGATACGCAGTATTTT. The encoded protein is CASSQRITTSRVPDTQYF. The chain links TRBV4-1 to TRBJ2-3, with TRBD2 identical over 7 bases. Germline-derived CDR1 and CDR2 are MGHRA and YSYEKL. The length of the CDR3 is 18 residues. The V segment lost 2 bases and the J segment 4 bases; nucleotides outside the gene matches: 15.